This TCR beta chain appears in the sequencing data of a study of shared clonotypes between healthy human individuals. General observations from the study: Clonotype sharing among donors was expected to depend on sequencing depth. The study sampled only blood, and tissue repertoires likely differ. When compared with the clonotypes that were shared by all four sorted-subset donors, the non-shared clonotypes turned out to have lower generation probabilities. What naive subsets generally showed was a larger estimated richness than memory subsets showed.

Trimming stripped 10 bases from V and 2 bases from J, with 15 bases between. The CDR3 length is 14 residues. CDR1 is MDHEN, CDR2 SYDVKM, per germline. Comment on this clone: Antigen specificity is unknown.

Profiling relied on immunoSEQ multiplex PCR, and the TCRdb table lists in-frame clones only, not all of them. The sample yields fewer than 1.4 million clones, around 78% seen once. The sample was memory CD4+ T cells from PBMCs. Subset here: CD45RA-negative fraction. V usage is TRBV28 and J usage is TRBJ2-4; D possibly uses TRBD1 or TRBD2 (6 bases each). The clonotype comes from a man between 18 and 35 years old in good health. Some clones in this sample may be carry-over from other donors' samples. The CDR3 loop is CAIRGGGTKNIQYF. CDR3 bases: TGTGCCATCAGGGGAGGTGGGACCAAAAACATTCAGTACTTC.